A selection of T cell receptor beta chains follows, all from one sample in a study of immune evolution from preneoplasia to lung adenocarcinoma. Repertoires were generated with immunoSEQ multiplex PCR, while TCRdb's copy carries only in-frame clones and drops some. The sample has 9,500 to 15,000 clones; more than 75% are singletons. Sequencing input: FFPE tissue from an adenomatous hyperplasia lung lesion. All receptors derive from a person over 45 with lung adenocarcinoma. The CDR3 runs from the conserved cysteine through the conserved F or W. Fields, in order: D gene, J gene, V gene, clone size, CDR3 protein, CDR3 DNA. D genes are given only for firm matches. For some rows the clone size is stated as once, few or many, or as a class when expanded; others skip it.

- | TRBJ2-3 | TRBV28 | - | CASGRRTGSTDTQYF | TGTGCCAGCGGTCGACGGACGGGCAGCACAGATACGCAGTATTTT
- | TRBJ1-2 | TRBV28 | - | CASSPGSGRWGYTF | TGTGCCAGCAGCCCAGGATCAGGGCGGTGGGGCTACACCTTC
- | TRBJ2-1 | TRBV27 | once | CASSRSRNEQFF | TGTGCCAGCAGTCGAAGCCGGAATGAGCAGTTCTTC
TRBD2 | TRBJ2-1 | TRBV18 | - | CASSPGTRDPEQFF | TGTGCCAGCTCACCAGGGACTAGAGATCCTGAGCAGTTCTTC
TRBD1 | TRBJ2-3 | TRBV6-5 | - | CASSLTGAGTDTQYF | TGTGCCAGCAGCTTGACAGGGGCGGGGACAGATACGCAGTATTTT
TRBD2 | TRBJ2-1 | TRBV6-5 | - | CASSYERGSNEQFF | TGTGCCAGCAGTTACGAGCGGGGAAGCAATGAGCAGTTCTTC
TRBD1 | TRBJ1-4 | TRBV9 | - | CASSGDDRARGEKLFF | TGTGCCAGCAGCGGGGATGACAGGGCCCGCGGTGAAAAACTGTTTTTT
TRBD1 | TRBJ1-2 | TRBV29-1 | few | CSVGTGGGDGYTF | TGCAGCGTTGGGACAGGGGGAGGAGATGGCTACACCTTC
TRBD1 | TRBJ2-7 | TRBV5-8 | - | CASSPRTGISEQYF | TGTGCCAGCAGCCCGCGGACAGGGATCAGCGAGCAGTACTTC
- | TRBJ1-1 | TRBV10-3 | few | CAIRADRSTEAFF | TGTGCCATCAGAGCCGACAGAAGTACTGAAGCTTTCTTT
TRBD1 | TRBJ1-4 | TRBV18 | - | CASSPMPVRTGKEEKLFF | TGTGCCAGCTCACCAATGCCGGTGAGGACAGGGAAGGAAGAAAAACTGTTTTTT
TRBD1 | TRBJ1-1 | TRBV5-1 | - | CASSPDRGPYTEAFF | TGCGCCAGCAGCCCGGACAGGGGGCCATACACTGAAGCTTTCTTT
TRBD1 | TRBJ1-1 | TRBV25-1 | - | CASGQGARAFF | TGTGCCAGCGGACAGGGGGCGCGAGCTTTCTTT
- | TRBJ1-5 | TRBV2 | - | CASSGRTDSNQPQHF | TGTGCCAGCAGCGGTCGGACAGATAGCAATCAGCCCCAGCATTTT
- | TRBJ2-7 | TRBV19 | - | CASSIDRGIGEQYF | TGTGCCAGTAGTATAGACAGGGGTATCGGTGAGCAGTACTTC
- | TRBJ2-4 | TRBV4-1 | few | CASSPRTPGDIQYF | TGCGCCAGCAGCCCCAGGACCCCAGGAGACATTCAGTACTTC
- | TRBJ2-7 | TRBV30 | - | CAWSVQRGREQYF | TGTGCCTGGAGTGTACAAAGAGGGCGCGAGCAGTACTTC
- | TRBJ2-4 | TRBV6-1 | - | CASTGGGGGYIQYF | TGTGCCAGCACCGGAGGAGGGGGAGGGTACATTCAGTACTTC
- | TRBJ1-5 | TRBV5-1 | - | CASSLSPGDQPQHF | TGCGCCAGCAGCCTTAGTCCCGGGGATCAGCCCCAGCATTTT
- | TRBJ2-5 | TRBV2 | once | CASKIGETQYF | TGTGCCAGCAAAATAGGAGAGACCCAGTACTTC
TRBD1 | TRBJ2-1 | TRBV5-1 | - | CASTLGTVSYNEQFF | TGCGCCAGCACCCTCGGGACAGTCTCCTACAATGAGCAGTTCTTC
- | TRBJ1-1 | TRBV5-6 | - | CASSSRGIMNTEAFF | TGTGCCAGCAGCTCGAGGGGCATTATGAACACTGAAGCTTTCTTT
TRBD2 | TRBJ2-3 | TRBV11-3 | - | CASSLDPQAGETDTQYF | TGTGCCAGTAGCTTAGACCCGCAAGCGGGAGAAACAGATACGCAGTATTTT
TRBD1 | TRBJ2-3 | TRBV2 | - | CASSEASVDRGLTDTQYF | TGTGCCAGCAGTGAAGCCTCCGTAGACAGGGGGCTGACAGATACGCAGTATTTT
TRBD1 | TRBJ2-3 | TRBV29-1 | - | CSVKRDSSSTDTQYF | TGCAGCGTTAAGAGGGACAGTTCTAGCACAGATACGCAGTATTTT
- | TRBJ2-7 | TRBV7-9 | - | CASSLVTGRRLYEQYF | TGTGCCAGCAGCTTAGTAACAGGTCGGCGGCTATACGAGCAGTACTTC
- | TRBJ1-5 | TRBV6-1 | - | CASSEVWEVNQPQHF | TGTGCCAGCAGTGAAGTTTGGGAGGTCAATCAGCCCCAGCATTTT
TRBD1 | TRBJ1-4 | TRBV5-1 | - | CASSLDRGSEKLFF | TGCGCCAGCAGCTTGGACAGGGGATCTGAAAAACTGTTTTTT